This TCR beta chain originates from a study of T cells in localized non-small cell lung cancer. Whole-study results and caveats: Higher blood T cell density went with longer overall survival. The tumor had only one region sequenced, so heterogeneity remains possible. Highest T cell clonality was seen in uninvolved adjacent lung, surpassing that measured in tumor.

Remarks on this clone: Its specificity is unknown.

This CDR3 spans 13 amino acids. Germline CDR1 is KGHSH and CDR2 is LQKENI. Trimming removed 5 bases from V and 6 bases from J, with 13 bases in between. TCRdb keeps only in-frame clones here, not all; method: immunoSEQ multiplex PCR. The sample lists around 53,000 clones; roughly 75% were seen once. V is TRBV18 and J is TRBJ1-1; a possible D gene is TRBD1 (6 bases). The sample was PBMCs, taken before any cancer treatment. This TCR was sampled from a woman between 40 and 69 years old with stage II lung adenocarcinoma. Here the CDR3 reads CASSAATGPEAFF. CDR3 coding DNA: TGTGCCAGCTCAGCCGCAACAGGGCCTGAAGCTTTCTTT. The full variable domain, its missing parts supplied by reference TRBV18 and TRBJ1-1, is NAGVMQNPRHLVRRRGQEARLRCSPMKGHSHVYWYRQLPEEGLKFMVYLQKENIIDESGMPKERFSAEFPKEGPSILRIQQVVRGDSAAYFCASSAATGPEAFFGQGTRLTVV.